This TCR beta chain came from a study of T cell repertoires in cytomegalovirus infection. Background on the study: Both recently identified HLA-C-restricted and well-studied HLA-B-restricted CMV epitopes were used in the study.

One entry per CDR3 protein results from TCRdb running MiXCR on the reads. The sample carries under 450,000 distinct CDR3 sequences, about 35% recorded once. V was trimmed by 2 bases and J by 1 base, leaving 8 bases between them. CDR1 is LGHNA and CDR2 is YSLEER in the germline V gene. The CDR3 is made up of 14 amino acids. Study-level results: The ex vivo response showed dominance by HLA-C-restricted CMV-specific TCR beta clonotypes.

Comments on this clonotype: The target antigen is unknown.

The clonotype comes from a human donor in good health (CMV status not recorded). Some clones in this sample may be carry-over from other donors' samples. This rearrangement joins TRBV4-3 to TRBJ1-1; D might be TRBD1 (5 bases). The sample consisted of cultured PBMCs, taken from culture after CMV antigen stimulation. The CDR3 is CASSQNTGNTEAFF. The CDR3, as DNA: TGCGCCAGCAGCCAAAATACAGGGAACACTGAAGCTTTCTTT.